This T cell receptor (beta chain) was sequenced in a study of blood T cell repertoires in COVID-19. Study overall: T cells, B-cell-depleted T cells, or PBMCs supplied cDNA or gDNA.

V was pared by 3 bases and J by 2 bases, with 7 bases between. This CDR3 contains 13 residues. Germline V gene sequence: CDR1 MDHEN, CDR2 SYDVKM. Only in-frame clones appear in the TCRdb table, and some are missing; sequencing was by immunoSEQ multiplex PCR. In the table there are around 140,000 clones, over 75% of which are singletons. The count of this clone is one. V is TRBV28 and J is TRBJ1-2; D uncertain. Sequenced input: PBMCs or T cells enriched from blood (not recorded which). This clonotype originated in a woman aged 50 to 65 who had recovered from COVID-19. CDR3 protein: CASSLRINYGYTF. As DNA, the CDR3 is TGTGCCAGCAGTTTGAGGATAAACTATGGCTACACCTTC.